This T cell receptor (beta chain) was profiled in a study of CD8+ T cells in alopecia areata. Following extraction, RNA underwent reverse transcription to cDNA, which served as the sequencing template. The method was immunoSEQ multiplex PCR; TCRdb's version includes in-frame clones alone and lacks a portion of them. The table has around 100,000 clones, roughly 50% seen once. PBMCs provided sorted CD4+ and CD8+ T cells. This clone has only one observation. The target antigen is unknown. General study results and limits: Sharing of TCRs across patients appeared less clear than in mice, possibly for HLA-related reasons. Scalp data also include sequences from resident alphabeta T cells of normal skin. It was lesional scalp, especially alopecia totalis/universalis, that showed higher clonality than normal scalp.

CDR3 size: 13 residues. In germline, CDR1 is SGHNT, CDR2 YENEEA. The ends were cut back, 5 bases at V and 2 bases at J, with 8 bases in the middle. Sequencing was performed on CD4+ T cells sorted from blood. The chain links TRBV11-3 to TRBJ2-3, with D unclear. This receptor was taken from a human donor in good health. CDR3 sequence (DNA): TGTGCCAGCAGCCAACGACTCACAGATACGCAGTATTTT. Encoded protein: CASSQRLTDTQYF.